This TCR beta chain was identified in a study of blood T cell repertoires in COVID-19. Study summary: The study drew acute and convalescent COVID-19 samples from the United States, Italy and Spain.

J lost 4 bases, V lost 7 bases, and 4 bases had no gene match. This CDR3 comprises 13 residues. CDR1 MNHEY and CDR2 SMNVEV come from the germline V gene (reference sequence). In the study's own analysis: How many nucleated cells were present was estimated from reference gene primer amplification. Some clones are missing from TCRdb's copy, which holds only in-frame ones; the method was immunoSEQ multiplex PCR. From that table come the V and J calls and clone size; the DNA was used to work out D and trimming. Altogether about 300,000 clones are present, around 86% being singletons, with the ten largest covering roughly 10%. Those enrolled, adults aged about 18 to 89 years, came from about two dozen US areas. Clinical history as reported by participants underpinned cohort assignment.

Source material: PBMCs or T cells enriched from blood (not recorded which). The TCR comes from a woman younger than 35 who had recovered from COVID-19. The V gene is TRBV27, the J gene TRBJ2-5; 9 positions agree with TRBD1. The CDR3 is CASMGQGGETQYF. For the CDR3, the DNA is TGTGCCAGCATGGGACAGGGAGGAGAGACCCAGTACTTC.